This passage covers 27 T cell receptor beta chains from one sample sequenced in a study of low-dose radiotherapy and immunotherapy resistance in tumors. First-strand cDNA relied on TRAV- and TRBV-specific primers spanning alpha and beta chains. TCR amplification involved about 19 PCR cycles with a constant-region primer and V-primer adapter. TCRdb called the reads again in MiXCR, with one record for every CDR3 protein. In the table there are tens of thousands of distinct CDR3 sequences, 18% of which are singletons. Time point meaning: before trial treatment. Sample: PBMCs, taken before treatment. Receptors originate from a male donor with prostate cancer.

The sample holds many counts of this clonotype. The J gene is TRBJ2-5, the V gene TRBV6-2 or TRBV6-3, with D possibly being TRBD1 (5 bases). The ends were cut back, 2 bases at V and 3 bases at J, with 13 bases in the middle. CDR3 length: 15 residues. The germline gives CDR1 MNHEY, CDR2 SVGEGT. This CDR3 reads CASSYGFGREETQYF. CDR3 sequence (DNA): TGTGCCAGCAGTTACGGCTTCGGCAGGGAAGAGACCCAGTACTTC.

The chain recombines TRBV19 with TRBJ2-1; no clear D. The CDR3 is made up of 14 amino acids. Looked up from germline, CDR1 is LNHDA and CDR2 is SQIVND (reference sequence). The V gene lost 6 bases and the J gene lost 4 bases, with 13 bases spanning the gap. The CDR3 DNA reads as TGTGCCAGTAGCGATGCGGCTGATTACAATGAGCAGTTCTTC. Its protein product is CASSDAADYNEQFF.

This clonotype has a count of ten or more. The CDR3 DNA follows: TGTGCCAGCAGCCTGGGAACAGGGGTTGAAGCTTTCTTT. Translated, it gives CASSLGTGVEAFF. V usage is TRBV7-9 and J usage is TRBJ1-1, with TRBD1 matching 7 bases. The germline gives CDR1 SEHNR, CDR2 FQNEAQ (reference sequence). This CDR3 spans 13 amino acids. V dropped 5 bases and J dropped 7; count of bases not matched to a gene: 7.

The V call is TRBV30, the J call TRBJ2-1, with TRBD2 matching 8 bases. This CDR3 spans 14 amino acids. The V gene's germline CDR1 is GTSNPN and CDR2 SVGIG (reference sequence). The ends lost 8 bases at V and 7 bases at J; junction bases unmatched: 13. The CDR3 region is CARTTGGARNEQFF. The CDR3 DNA follows: TGTGCCCGGACAACCGGGGGGGCGCGAAATGAGCAGTTCTTC.

This clonotype was observed many times. This rearrangement joins TRBV27 to TRBJ2-3; no reliable D call. The CDR3 extends over 16 amino acids. Germline assignment: CDR1 MNHEY and CDR2 SMNVEV (reference sequence). The V and J ends lost 4 bases and 0 bases respectively, with 14 bases between them. For the CDR3, the DNA is TGTGCCAGCAGTTACCTATTTCCGGCTAGCACAGATACGCAGTATTTT. Translating it yields CASSYLFPASTDTQYF.

This clonotype was seen many times. The chain has TRBV10-3 and TRBJ2-1; a weak D match, TRBD1 (7 bases). The V end was cut by 1 base, the J end by 8 bases, with 21 bases between. The CDR3 is made up of 17 amino acids. Germline CDR1 reads ENHRY; CDR2 reads SYGVKD. As DNA, the CDR3 is TGTGCCATCAGTGAGTTTGCAGGGGGGACGTTTACGGATGAGCAGTTCTTC. Residues: CAISEFAGGTFTDEQFF.

Concerning this clonotype itself: With a far larger clone one base away, a read error is the likely cause. This chain connects TRBV11-2 to TRBJ2-7; 9 nucleotides line up with TRBD2. CDR1 is SGHAT, CDR2 FQNNGV, per germline. This CDR3 has 15 residues. The ends lost 6 bases at V and 7 bases at J; junction bases unmatched: 13. DNA of the CDR3: TGTGCCAGCAGATTAAGCGGGGGGTCGGGCAATGAGCAGTACTTC. Translated: CASRLSGGSGNEQYF.

This clonotype was recorded many times. V is TRBV11-3 and J is TRBJ1-1; the D is unclear. The CDR3 totals 14 residues. V lost 6 bases to trimming and J lost 2 bases, with 13 bases between them. From germline, CDR1 is SGHNT and CDR2 YENEEA. CDR3 in DNA: TGTGCCAGCAGTATGGGAAGGAGCAACACTGAAGCTTTCTTT. Translated, it gives CASSMGRSNTEAFF.

As concerns this clonotype: A read error is possible here, since a much larger clone lies one base away. The chain recombines TRBV12-3 or TRBV12-4 with TRBJ2-1; 9 nucleotides line up with TRBD1. V shed 6 bases and J 10 bases; nucleotides not matched to a gene: 13. This CDR3 spans 15 amino acids. CDR3 nucleotides: TGTGCCAGCAGGTCAACCGGGACAGGGTCCTACGAGCAGTTCTTC. This encodes CASRSTGTGSYEQFF.

With regard to this clonotype: The germline gene is not matched at one end of the junction; a read error may be the cause. The V gene is TRBV5-1, the J gene TRBJ2-1; TRBD2 might be the D (6 bases). This CDR3 is built from 16 residues. The germline gives CDR1 SGHRS, CDR2 YFSETQ. CDR3: CASSENGGNSYNEQFF. The DNA of the CDR3 is TGTGCCAGCAGCGAAAACGGGGGAAATTCCTACAATGAGCAGTTCTTC.

For this clonotype: This likely reflects a read error, since a far larger clone is one base away. V and J are TRBV27 and TRBJ2-7; D possibly corresponds to TRBD2 (5 bases). The CDR3 runs to 16 residues. Germline V gives CDR1 MNHEY, CDR2 SMNVEV (reference sequence). V was trimmed by 3 bases and J by 7 bases, leaving 22 bases between them. CDR3 protein: CASSFRDHPGGNEQYF. CDR3 sequence (DNA): TGTGCCAGCAGTTTCCGAGACCATCCAGGAGGCAATGAGCAGTACTTC.

This clonotype was counted many times. The gene calls are TRBV13 and TRBJ2-7; D uncertain. The V and J ends lost 5 bases and 4 bases respectively, with 15 bases between them. Per germline, CDR1 PRHDT and CDR2 FYEKMQ (reference sequence). CDR3 length: 14 amino acids. In DNA form, the CDR3 reads TGTGCCAGCAGCCCCGGCACGCGGCGGTACGAGCAGTACTTC. Its protein is CASSPGTRRYEQYF.

This clonotype showed up many times. The chain combines TRBV27 with TRBJ2-3, with 13 bases aligning to TRBD2. CDR1 is MNHEY and CDR2 is SMNVEV in the germline V gene (reference sequence). V shed 5 bases and J 9 bases; nucleotides not matched to a gene: 11. The CDR3 is made up of 16 amino acids. The chain's CDR3 is CASSPLSTSGGRTQYF. The DNA for the CDR3 is TGTGCCAGCAGTCCCCTGTCGACTAGCGGGGGGCGGACGCAGTATTTT.

This clonotype was found many times. The V call is TRBV29-1, the J call TRBJ1-1; D call uncertain. Per germline, CDR1 SQVTM and CDR2 ANQGSEA. The length of the CDR3 is 15 residues. Trimming took off 2 bases at V and 0 bases at J, with 13 bases between the two ends. The CDR3 loop reads CSVEPRGLMNTEAFF. DNA for the CDR3: TGCAGCGTTGAACCCCGAGGATTAATGAACACTGAAGCTTTCTTT. Using reference TRBV29-1 and TRBJ1-1 for the parts outside the CDR3, the full variable domain is SAVISQKPSRDICQRGTSLTIQCQVDSQVTMMFWYRQQPGQSLTLIATANQGSEATYESGFVIDKFPISRPNLTFSTLTVSNMSPEDSSIYLCSVEPRGLMNTEAFFGQGTRLTVV.

The V call is TRBV6-2 or TRBV6-3, the J call TRBJ1-2; no firm D call. Germline CDR1 reads MNHEY; CDR2 reads SVGEGT. CDR3 size: 13 residues. Trimming cost V 5 bases and J 8 bases, with 15 bases left between them. DNA for the CDR3: TGTGCCAGCAGTAAGGAGGTCGGCCTCGGCTACACCTTC. Translating gives CASSKEVGLGYTF.

Details on this clonotype: This may be a read error, as it is one base from a much larger clone. The V gene is TRBV3-1, the J gene TRBJ2-1, with D perhaps matching TRBD2 (5 bases). V lost 3 bases, J lost 13 bases, and 13 bases lay in between. Germline assignment: CDR1 LGHDT and CDR2 YNNKEL (reference sequence). The CDR3 is 12 amino acids. The CDR3 DNA reads TGTGCCAGCAGCCAGGGATGGGAGACCCAGTTCTTC. Its protein is CASSQGWETQFF.

There are many counts of this clonotype. This chain uses TRBV19 with TRBJ2-3, with D tentatively TRBD2 (6 bases). This CDR3 is built from 15 residues. V was trimmed by 9 bases and J by 0 bases, leaving 16 bases between them. CDR1 is LNHDA and CDR2 is SQIVND in the germline V gene (reference sequence). The CDR3: CASRSERGSTDTQYF. In DNA form, the CDR3 reads TGTGCCAGCAGATCCGAACGGGGGAGCACAGATACGCAGTATTTT.

V and J are TRBV12-3 or TRBV12-4 and TRBJ1-2; a weak D match, TRBD1 (5 bases). With 3 bases removed from V and 12 bases from J, the gap between germline ends came to 14 bases. This CDR3 contains 12 residues. The CDR3 nucleotides are TGTGCCAGCAGTTTGTGTCAGGGAGACCACACCTTC. This sequence encodes CASSLCQGDHTF.

The table lists this clonotype with many counts. The chain combines TRBV20-1 with TRBJ2-1; D is ambiguous. The CDR3 covers 15 residues. Per the germline V gene, CDR1 is DFQATT and CDR2 is SNEGSKA (reference sequence). The V end was cut by 6 bases, the J end by 4 bases, with 19 bases between. The CDR3 DNA reads as TGCAGTGCACCCCCCCTTCTCGACGGATACAATGAGCAGTTCTTC. Its translation is CSAPPLLDGYNEQFF.

The sample holds many counts of this clonotype. The chain employs TRBV20-1 and TRBJ1-5; 7 nucleotides align to TRBD1. CDR1 is DFQATT, CDR2 SNEGSKA, per germline (reference sequence). This CDR3 has 14 residues. The V and J ends lost 6 bases and 5 bases, in that order; junction bases with no gene match: 10. Written as DNA, the CDR3 is TGCAGTGCGGTCCAGACAGGGAAGGATCAGCCCCAGCATTTT. It specifies CSAVQTGKDQPQHF.

The chain couples TRBV30 to TRBJ2-1; TRBD2 matches at 12 bases. This CDR3 spans 13 amino acids. The V gene end was trimmed by 7 bases and the J gene end by 4 bases; junction bases not matched to a gene: 2. The germline CDR1 and CDR2 sequences are GTSNPN and SVGIG (reference sequence). CDR3 loop: CASSGGAYNEQFF. CDR3 nucleotide sequence: TGTGCCTCTAGCGGGGGGGCATACAATGAGCAGTTCTTC.

The sample holds many counts of this clonotype. The rearrangement joins TRBV6-2 or TRBV6-3 to TRBJ2-1, with 9 nucleotides matching TRBD1. CDR1 is MNHEY and CDR2 is SVGEGT in the germline V gene. J was trimmed by 8 bases and V by 6 bases; bases with no gene match: 14. The CDR3 loop spans 16 amino acids. The CDR3 nucleotides read TGTGCCAGCAGCTACGCGCTACAGGGGGCGATCGATGAGCAGTTCTTC. Encoded protein: CASSYALQGAIDEQFF.

In its sample, this clonotype was seen many times. The rearrangement links TRBV5-1 to TRBJ1-1, with 7 bases identical to TRBD1. Germline loops: CDR1 SGHRS, CDR2 YFSETQ. V shed 8 bases and J 1 base; nucleotides not matched to a gene: 11. The CDR3 covers 15 residues. The CDR3 here is CASQEQGSWNTEAFF. CDR3 sequence (DNA): TGCGCCAGTCAGGAACAGGGGTCCTGGAACACTGAAGCTTTCTTT.

In this sample, this clonotype turned up many times. This sequence joins TRBV5-1 and TRBJ2-7; a weak D match, TRBD1 (6 bases). Germline V gene data show CDR1 as SGHRS and CDR2 as YFSETQ. Trimming took 0 bases from V and 7 from J, leaving 14 bases between them. This CDR3 comprises 14 residues. Written as DNA, the CDR3 is TGCGCCAGCAGCTTGGCGGCGGCAGGGGATGAGCAGTACTTC. As protein: CASSLAAAGDEQYF.

The chain uses TRBV2 and TRBJ2-1, with 10 bases matching TRBD1. Unmatched junction bases numbered 3, after V lost 4 bases and J lost 6 bases. CDR1 SNHLY and CDR2 FYNNEI come from the germline V gene. This CDR3 is built from 14 residues. The CDR3 nucleotides read TGTGCCAGCAGTGGACAGGGGGCGTTCAATGAGCAGTTCTTC. Protein sequence: CASSGQGAFNEQFF.

For this clonotype: Relative to the germline gene, one junction end is altered; a read error may explain this. The rearrangement joins TRBV20-1 to TRBJ1-2; 8 positions match TRBD1. CDR3 length: 13 amino acids. Germline lookup yields CDR1 DFQATT and CDR2 SNEGSKA (reference sequence). The CDR3 region is CSAGQGKSYSYTF. In nucleotides, the CDR3 is TGCAGTGCAGGACAGGGAAAGTCCTATAGCTACACCTTC.

This clonotype has at least ten counts. The chain has TRBV19 and TRBJ1-6; D is unresolved. Trimming removed 5 bases from V and 0 bases from J, with 11 bases in between. The V gene's germline CDR1 is LNHDA and CDR2 SQIVND (reference sequence). The CDR3 has 16 amino acids. Written as DNA, the CDR3 is TGTGCCAGTAGTCCCCCCCGGAGCTCCTATAATTCACCCCTCCACTTT. This sequence encodes CASSPPRSSYNSPLHF.